Below, 28 T cell receptor beta chains from the same sample are listed, as sequenced in a study of regulatory T cells in long-lasting Graves disease. HTBI primers from iRepertoire and Arm-PCR of CDR3 regions yielded the TCR beta libraries. TCRdb reprocessed the multiplex PCR reads via MiXCR and lists one record per CDR3 protein. The sample yields fewer than 550,000 distinct CDR3 sequences, 15% to 20% seen once. Time point described: newly diagnosed GD, antithyroid drugs for less than 3 months. Researchers made the TCR library from RNA that was extracted from PBMCs. The data were also submitted as part of a second study, on T cells in Graves' hyperthyroidism and ophthalmopathy.

Here the sequenced sample was peripheral blood mononuclear cells (PBMCs), taken at new diagnosis, from a patient treated with antithyroid drugs. These receptors originate from a woman aged 40-65 years with Graves disease.

This clonotype was counted many times. V gene TRBV6-5 combines with J gene TRBJ2-1, with 8 bases that match TRBD2. Germline trimming cut 1 base from V and 9 bases from J; bases unmatched to any gene: 5. Germline V lookup: CDR1 MNHEY, CDR2 SVGAGI. The CDR3 runs to 14 residues. The CDR3 loop is CASSYFGGAPEQFF. CDR3 DNA sequence: TGTGCCAGCAGTTACTTCGGGGGGGCCCCTGAGCAGTTCTTC.

This clonotype showed up just a few times. The V gene is TRBV20-1, the J gene TRBJ1-1; D may be TRBD1 (5 bases). The CDR3 totals 13 residues. V gave up 5 bases and J gave up 4 bases, with 14 bases separating them. Germline V gene sequence: CDR1 DFQATT, CDR2 SNEGSKA (reference sequence). The chain's CDR3 is CSADGDSTTEAFF. The DNA of the CDR3 is TGCAGTGCTGACGGGGACTCAACCACTGAAGCTTTCTTT.

The gene calls are TRBV6-5 and TRBJ2-7; no definite D call. V dropped 0 bases and J dropped 1 base, with 10 bases sitting between them. The CDR3 covers 15 residues. CDR1 and CDR2 from the germline V gene are MNHEY and SVGAGI. The CDR3 sequence is CASSYSFRHSYEQYF. CDR3 bases: TGTGCCAGCAGTTACTCGTTCAGGCATTCCTACGAGCAGTACTTC.

This clonotype has only a few counts. This chain links TRBV5-1 with TRBJ2-2, with D possibly TRBD1 on 6 matching bases. The ends were cut back, 1 base at V and 3 bases at J, with 16 bases in the middle. This CDR3 is built from 17 residues. Germline lookup yields CDR1 SGHRS and CDR2 YFSETQ. In DNA form, the CDR3 reads TGCGCCAGCAGCTTGTGGGAACAGGGCCGGCACACCGGGGAGCTGTTTTTT. Amino acid sequence: CASSLWEQGRHTGELFF.

In this sample, this clonotype turned up a few times. This chain joins TRBV6-2 or TRBV6-3 and TRBJ2-1, with TRBD1 identical over 11 bases. The J call may not be correct, given that the DNA end is closer to TRBJ2-5. In germline, CDR1 is MNHEY, CDR2 SVGEGT. CDR3 length: 16 residues. CDR3 sequence (DNA): TGTGCCAGCAGTGGGGGACAGGGGGAGTTCCGAGGGGCCCAGTACTTC. It encodes CASSGGQGEFRGAQYF.

The sample holds many counts of this clonotype. CDR3 region: CASRRGGNTEAFF. The CDR3 nucleotides read TGTGCCAGCAGGAGGGGGGGGAACACTGAAGCTTTCTTT. The rearrangement joins TRBV5-8 to TRBJ1-1; D might be TRBD1 (6 bases). This CDR3 is 13 amino acids long. Trimming removed 5 bases from V and 1 base from J, with 9 bases in between. Looked up from germline, CDR1 is SGHTS and CDR2 is YDEGEE. Together with reference TRBV5-8 and TRBJ1-1, the CDR3 gives the full variable domain: EAGVTQSPTHLIKTRGQQATLRCSPISGHTSVYWYQQALGLGLQFLLWYDEGEERNRGNFPPRFSGRQFPNYSSELNVNALELEDSALYLCASRRGGNTEAFFGQGTRLTVV.

This clonotype has ten or more counts. The rearrangement uses TRBV2 and TRBJ1-1; D is uncertain. The CDR3 consists of 12 residues. Germline lookup yields CDR1 SNHLY and CDR2 FYNNEI. V was pared by 7 bases and J by 5 bases, with 11 bases between. The CDR3 DNA is TGTGCCAGCAAGGTGGGATTGACTGAAGCTTTCTTT. This encodes CASKVGLTEAFF.

This clonotype was detected many times. This chain connects TRBV12-3 or TRBV12-4 to TRBJ1-1, with D possibly matching TRBD1 (5 bases). The CDR3 runs to 14 residues. V lost 8 bases to trimming and J lost 0 bases, with 13 bases between them. The CDR3 DNA reads as TGTGCCAGCGGAAGACAGCAGATGAACACTGAAGCTTTCTTT. It codes for CASGRQQMNTEAFF.

A few counts support this clonotype. A read error may be the cause here, since a much bigger clone is one base away. V gene TRBV12-3 or TRBV12-4 combines with J gene TRBJ2-1; TRBD1 agrees at 9 bases. CDR3 length: 13 residues. V shed 6 bases, J shed 7 bases, and the junction held 4 bases outside the gene matches. The CDR3 protein is CASSRTGENEQFF. The CDR3 DNA sequence: TGTGCCAGCAGCCGGACAGGGGAGAATGAGCAGTTCTTC.

This clonotype was counted only a few times. The V call is TRBV7-2, the J call TRBJ1-4, with a tentative D call TRBD1 (6 bases). The CDR3 is 16 residues long. V shed 4 bases and J shed 3 bases, with 15 bases lying between them. CDR1 is SGHTA and CDR2 is FQGNSA in the germline V gene. CDR3 sequence: CASSSKNRVSNEKLFF. CDR3 nucleotide sequence: TGTGCCAGCAGCTCCAAGAACAGGGTTTCTAATGAAAAACTGTTTTTT.

The chain has TRBV20-1 and TRBJ1-6, with D possibly being TRBD1 (6 bases). Deletions cut 0 bases from V and 8 bases from J, with 17 bases between. Germline V gene sequence: CDR1 DFQATT, CDR2 SNEGSKA (reference sequence). The CDR3 has 16 amino acids. The CDR3 DNA is TGCAGTGCTAGAGAGGTTAGGAGGGGGACGGATTCACCCCTCCACTTT. It yields the protein CSAREVRRGTDSPLHF.

The gene calls are TRBV9 and TRBJ2-7, with D possibly TRBD1 on 6 matching bases. The V end lost 2 bases, the J end lost 0 bases, and 9 bases lay between the germline ends. Per the germline V gene, CDR1 is SGDLS and CDR2 is YYNGEE. The CDR3 is made up of 14 amino acids. CDR3 sequence (DNA): TGTGCCAGCAGCGTGGGGGACAACTCCTACGAGCAGTACTTC. Translating gives CASSVGDNSYEQYF.

This clonotype has a handful of counts. The rearrangement links TRBV7-9 to TRBJ1-2, with no clear D. This CDR3 contains 14 residues. Germline CDR1 reads SEHNR; CDR2 reads FQNEAQ (reference sequence). V lost 1 base to trimming and J lost 8 bases, with 14 bases between them. For the CDR3, the DNA is TGTGCCAGCAGCTTAGGGGCATTGGAATCAGGCTACACCTTC. It is translated as CASSLGALESGYTF.

This clonotype was detected ten times or more. The V and J genes are TRBV28 and TRBJ2-7; no firm D call. This CDR3 has 13 amino acids. Germline CDR1 is MDHEN and CDR2 is SYDVKM. V dropped 8 bases and J dropped 0 bases, with 11 bases sitting between them. CDR3 sequence: CASRGGSSYEQYF. The CDR3 nucleotides read TGTGCCAGCCGAGGCGGAAGCTCCTACGAGCAGTACTTC.

This clonotype has just a few counts. The chain combines TRBV19 with TRBJ2-2, with 8 nucleotides matching TRBD1. Germline CDR1 reads LNHDA; CDR2 reads SQIVND (reference sequence). This CDR3 has 15 residues. Trimming took 6 bases from V and 4 from J; bases not matched to a gene: 7. CDR3 in DNA: TGTGCCAGTAGACTGGACAGGGTTGGCACCGGGGAGCTGTTTTTT. Encoded protein: CASRLDRVGTGELFF.

This clonotype was counted only a few times. V and J are TRBV10-3 and TRBJ1-2, with D perhaps TRBD1 (6 bases). The CDR3 spans 17 residues. Germline CDR1 is ENHRY and CDR2 is SYGVKD. With 2 bases removed from V and 1 base from J, the gap between germline ends came to 17 bases. The CDR3 here is CAISEPTGFRGNYGYTF. DNA of the CDR3: TGTGCCATCAGTGAGCCGACAGGTTTTAGGGGTAACTATGGCTACACCTTC.

This clonotype was observed many times. The chain employs TRBV28 and TRBJ1-5; possible D gene TRBD1, 6 bases. Germline V gene sequence: CDR1 MDHEN, CDR2 SYDVKM. V was trimmed by 7 bases and J by 5 bases, leaving 18 bases between them. The CDR3 spans 15 residues. The CDR3 here is CASNLWGAGHQPQHF. CDR3 nucleotide sequence: TGTGCCAGCAACCTATGGGGGGCAGGCCATCAGCCCCAGCATTTT.

This clonotype was picked up many times. The chain is built from TRBV2 and TRBJ2-7, with 10 bases aligning to TRBD1. The J segment lost 2 bases and the V segment lost 6 bases, leaving 4 bases of the junction unmatched. The CDR3 sequence is 14 residues long. Germline V gene data show CDR1 as SNHLY and CDR2 as FYNNEI. CDR3 sequence reads: CASSGQGGTYEQYF. For the CDR3, the DNA is TGTGCCAGCAGCGGACAGGGGGGAACCTACGAGCAGTACTTC.

V and J are TRBV5-1 and TRBJ1-6; maybe TRBD1 (5 bases). The germline gives CDR1 SGHRS, CDR2 YFSETQ. The CDR3 covers 15 residues. V gave up 0 bases and J gave up 8 bases, with 12 bases separating them. This chain's CDR3 is CASSLGTLMDSPLHF. For the CDR3, the DNA is TGCGCCAGCAGCTTGGGGACACTCATGGATTCACCCCTCCACTTT.

This clonotype was seen repeatedly, ten times or more. The chain carries TRBV6-5 and TRBJ1-2, with D maybe TRBD1 (6 bases). Germline values: CDR1 MNHEY, CDR2 SVGAGI. The CDR3 has 14 residues. Between the trimmed V and J ends, which lost 0 bases and 6 bases, there was a span of 11 bases. The CDR3: CASSYSGGMDGYTF. The CDR3, as DNA: TGTGCCAGCAGTTACTCAGGGGGAATGGATGGCTACACCTTC.

This clonotype was seen many times. The genes are TRBV5-1 and TRBJ2-1; maybe TRBD2 (6 bases). With 4 bases removed from V and 0 bases from J, the gap between germline ends came to 20 bases. This CDR3 spans 18 amino acids. CDR1 and CDR2 from the germline V gene are SGHRS and YFSETQ. This CDR3 is CASSRTGDLSNSYNEQFF. The CDR3 DNA is TGCGCCAGCAGCAGAACGGGGGACCTCAGTAACTCCTACAATGAGCAGTTCTTC.

The table lists this clonotype with a few counts. V usage is TRBV12-3 or TRBV12-4 and J usage is TRBJ2-1, with unresolved D. The germline V and J ends were trimmed by 2 bases and 8 bases, with 10 bases remaining between them. The CDR3 is made up of 13 amino acids. The CDR3 bases are TGTGCCAGCAGTTTATTGCAGTCCTATGAGCAGTTCTTC. Protein: CASSLLQSYEQFF.

On this clonotype: A read error is possible here, since a much larger clone lies one base away. The chain has TRBV10-3 and TRBJ2-7; TRBD2 matches 8 bases. Germline lookup yields CDR1 ENHRY and CDR2 SYGVKD. With 8 bases clipped from V and 4 bases from J, the junction kept 13 bases outside the gene matches. The CDR3 spans 15 residues. The CDR3 is CAIETRSGVRYEQYF. For the CDR3, the DNA is TGTGCCATCGAAACCCGTAGCGGGGTCAGGTACGAGCAGTACTTC.

There are a few counts of this clonotype. The chain has TRBV25-1 and TRBJ2-3; possible D gene TRBD2, 7 bases. V was trimmed by 1 base and J by 4 bases, leaving 12 bases between them. CDR1 and CDR2 from the germline V gene are MGHDK and SYGVNS. The CDR3 sequence is 15 residues long. DNA for the CDR3: TGTGCCAGCAGTGAATGGGGCGGGGGCGCAGATACGCAGTATTTT. This codes for CASSEWGGGADTQYF. The variable domain in full, with the rest retrieved from reference TRBV25-1 and TRBJ2-3, is EADIYQTPRYLVIGTGKKITLECSQTMGHDKMYWYQQDPGMELHLIHYSYGVNSTEKGDLSSESTVSRIRTEHFPLTLESARPSHTSQYLCASSEWGGGADTQYFGPGTRLTVL.

This clonotype was seen ten or more times. The gene calls are TRBV10-3 and TRBJ1-3; D is possibly TRBD1 (5 bases). Germline V gene data show CDR1 as ENHRY and CDR2 as SYGVKD. The CDR3 contains 14 residues. V was cut by 6 bases and J by 0 bases, with 9 bases left in between. The CDR3 coding sequence is TGTGCCATCAGGGACATCAACTCTGGAAACACCATATATTTT. Its translation is CAIRDINSGNTIYF.

This clonotype has at least ten counts. This chain connects TRBV28 to TRBJ2-7; D perhaps matches TRBD1 (6 bases). The germline V gene encodes CDR1 MDHEN and CDR2 SYDVKM. The CDR3 has 13 residues. V lost 5 bases and J 6 bases, leaving 14 bases between the germline ends. The CDR3: CASSGTSNREQYF. In DNA form, the CDR3 reads TGTGCCAGCAGTGGGACAAGTAATCGCGAGCAGTACTTC.

This clonotype was seen repeatedly, ten times or more. V and J are TRBV7-8 and TRBJ2-7; possible D gene TRBD1, 6 bases. The CDR3 covers 16 residues. Per the germline V gene, CDR1 is SGHVS and CDR2 is FQNEAQ. The ends were cut back, 1 base at V and 7 bases at J, with 20 bases in the middle. The CDR3 DNA is TGTGCCAGCAGCTTAGATAAGGGCAGGGGTGCTCGGGAGCAGTACTTC. Its protein product is CASSLDKGRGAREQYF.

This clonotype was seen many times. The J gene is TRBJ1-5, the V gene TRBV2; D gene uncertain. The CDR3 loop spans 13 amino acids. Trimming left V 5 bases short and J 4 bases short, with 9 bases between. Germline CDR1 reads SNHLY; CDR2 reads FYNNEI. CDR3 in amino acids: CASSTSGNQPQHF. In DNA form, the CDR3 reads TGTGCCAGCAGTACTAGCGGGAATCAGCCCCAGCATTTT.